The TCR beta chain under discussion was sequenced for a study of T cells in Graves' hyperthyroidism and ophthalmopathy. Exclusion followed for patients with uncontrolled infection, other autoimmune disease, pregnancy or lactation. V was cut by 0 bases and J by 8 bases, with 5 bases left in between. Looked up from germline, CDR1 is SNHLY and CDR2 is FYNNEI. CDR3 length: 13 amino acids. Notes on this clonotype: The antigen remains undetermined.

Whole-study findings and limits: In validation, the model predicted ophthalmopathy. These predictions came a median around 5.9 months before onset. Most clonotypes expanded in thyroid above 0.001 were likewise present in blood. Stable hyperthyroidism and ophthalmopathy were separated using 13 V-J signatures.

What was amplified from RNA transcripts were TCR beta CDR3 regions. HTBI primers drove first-round RT-PCR of the TCR CDR3. TCRdb re-called the multiplex PCR reads with MiXCR, one entry per CDR3 protein. The sample carries about 500,000 distinct CDR3 sequences, about 16% recorded once. The sample taken for sequencing was blood. The receptor was isolated from a woman in her twenties or thirties with Graves' ophthalmopathy. The J gene is TRBJ1-6, the V gene TRBV2; D gene unclear. CDR3 loop: CASSEAGDSPLHF. In nucleotides, the CDR3 is TGTGCCAGCAGTGAAGCCGGTGATTCACCCCTCCACTTT.